This T cell receptor (beta chain) is drawn from a study of blood T cell repertoires in COVID-19 (dated by TCRdb to between 2020 and 2021). At the level of the whole study: Samples covering the acute and convalescent phases of COVID-19 were provided by collaborators in the United States, Italy and Spain. The material from the prospective study consisted of cDNA or gDNA derived from T cells, B-cell-depleted T cells, or PBMCs. Subjects who had been exposed to COVID-19, were actively infected with it, or had recovered from it provided the deeply sampled blood TCRbeta repertoires that made up the dataset. The repertoires were released in a freely available public database meant as a resource for research on the immune response to SARS-CoV-2. The samples were drawn from the first 160 participants of the ongoing ImmuneRACE study and from under 1,500 subjects provided by 6 global collaborators. Sample metadata almost always included a de-identified subject ID, COVID-19 status, age in years and sex. Where HLA class I and class II types were available, the types were taken from metadata supplied by the sample provider, not from assay-based typing.

The collaborating institutions used their own protocols to collect whole blood in K2EDTA tubes. For TCRbeta analysis, collaborator samples were shipped as frozen whole blood, as isolated PBMCs, or as DNA extracted from either sample type. The immunoSEQ Assay, a bias-controlled multiplex PCR, was used to amplify TCRbeta CDR3 regions from genomic DNA. In the source study's methods: Within the assay, amplification of reference gene primers was used to estimate how many nucleated cells each sample contained. Sequence reads were collapsed and filtered to measure the absolute abundance of every unique TCRbeta CDR3 rearrangement. For each sample, productive Simpson clonality was calculated as the square root of Simpson's diversity index over productive rearrangements. The source is immuneACCESS, and TCRdb retained only in-frame sequences with V and J called. Part of the clones is not carried over; for the studies checked, unresolved V genes explain less than half of this, and the remainder is unexplained. The DNA gave D and trimming, while V, J and clone size come from that table. A total of fewer than 35,000 clones appear in this sample, approximately 91% of them only once. About 10% of the sample comes from the top ten.

The research as a whole found: Clinical and demographic metadata were provided uncurated, with the amount varying by source and participant.

From the cysteine up to the phenylalanine, the CDR3 has a length of 15 residues. The DNA shown is the 45-base CDR3, in frame from base 1. Trimming leaves V shorter by 4 bases and J shorter by 4 bases, with the junction holding 9 bases beyond the gene matches. The germline V gene supplies CDR1 SGDLS and CDR2 YYNGEE. To note about this clone: There is no known antigen for this receptor. Base-call qualities are not available, and no considerably larger clone is one nucleotide away.

The chain couples TRBV9 to TRBJ1-2; the central 8 bases match TRBD1. The origin of this receptor is a human donor with active COVID-19. The donor label of this sample is uncertain. The sequencing input was peripheral blood. CDR3 protein: CASSPTTGGVYGYTF. The sequenced DNA is TGTGCCAGCAGCCCGACTACAGGGGGAGTCTATGGCTACACCTTC.